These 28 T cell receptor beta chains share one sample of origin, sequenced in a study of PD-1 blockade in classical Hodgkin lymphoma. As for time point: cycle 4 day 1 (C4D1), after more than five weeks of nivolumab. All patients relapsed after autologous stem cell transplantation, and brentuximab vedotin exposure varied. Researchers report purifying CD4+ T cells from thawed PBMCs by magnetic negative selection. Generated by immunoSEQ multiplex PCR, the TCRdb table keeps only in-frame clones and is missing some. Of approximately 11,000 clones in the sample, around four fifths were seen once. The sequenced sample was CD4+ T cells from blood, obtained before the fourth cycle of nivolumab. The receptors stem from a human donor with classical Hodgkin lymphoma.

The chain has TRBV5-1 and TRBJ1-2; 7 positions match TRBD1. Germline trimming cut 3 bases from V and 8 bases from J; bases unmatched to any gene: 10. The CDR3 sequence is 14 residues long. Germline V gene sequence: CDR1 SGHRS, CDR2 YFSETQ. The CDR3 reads CASSSPQGEEGYTF. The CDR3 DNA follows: TGCGCCAGCAGCTCGCCGCAGGGGGAGGAGGGCTACACCTTC. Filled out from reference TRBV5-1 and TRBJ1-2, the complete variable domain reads KAGVTQTPRYLIKTRGQQVTLSCSPISGHRSVSWYQQTPGQGLQFLFEYFSETQRNKGNFPGRFSGRQFSNSRSEMNVSTLELGDSALYLCASSSPQGEEGYTFGSGTRLTVV.

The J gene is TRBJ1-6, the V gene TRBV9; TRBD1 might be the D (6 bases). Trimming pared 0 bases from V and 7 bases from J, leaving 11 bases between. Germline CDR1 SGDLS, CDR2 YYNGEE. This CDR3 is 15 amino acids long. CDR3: CASSVGTVGNSPLHF. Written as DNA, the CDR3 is TGTGCCAGCAGCGTAGGGACAGTGGGAAATTCACCCCTCCACTTT.

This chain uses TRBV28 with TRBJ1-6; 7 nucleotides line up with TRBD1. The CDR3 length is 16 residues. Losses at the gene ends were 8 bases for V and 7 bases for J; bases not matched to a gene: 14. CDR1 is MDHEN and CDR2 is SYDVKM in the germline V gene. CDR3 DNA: TGTGCCAGCCTTCCGGGACAGCCCCTATCAAATTCACCCCTCCACTTT. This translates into CASLPGQPLSNSPLHF.

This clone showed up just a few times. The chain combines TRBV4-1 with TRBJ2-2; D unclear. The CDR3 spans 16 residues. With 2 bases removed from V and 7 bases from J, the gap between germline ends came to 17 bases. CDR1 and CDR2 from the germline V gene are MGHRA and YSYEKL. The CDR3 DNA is TGCGCCAGCAGCCAAAGTGACCTGGGGTTTGTCGGGGAGCTGTTTTTT. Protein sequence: CASSQSDLGFVGELFF.

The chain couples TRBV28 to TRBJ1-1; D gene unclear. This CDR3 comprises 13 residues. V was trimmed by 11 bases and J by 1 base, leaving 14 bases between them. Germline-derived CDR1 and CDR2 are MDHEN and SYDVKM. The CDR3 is CASREGWNTEAFF. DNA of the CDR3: TGTGCCTCCCGAGAGGGCTGGAACACTGAAGCTTTCTTT.

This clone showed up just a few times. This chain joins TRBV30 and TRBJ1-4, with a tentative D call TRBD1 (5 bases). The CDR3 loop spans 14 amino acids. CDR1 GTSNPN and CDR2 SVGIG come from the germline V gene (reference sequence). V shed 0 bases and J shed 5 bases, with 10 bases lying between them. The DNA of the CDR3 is TGTGCCTGGAGTGTGGGGGGAGGGAATGAAAAACTGTTTTTT. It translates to CAWSVGGGNEKLFF.

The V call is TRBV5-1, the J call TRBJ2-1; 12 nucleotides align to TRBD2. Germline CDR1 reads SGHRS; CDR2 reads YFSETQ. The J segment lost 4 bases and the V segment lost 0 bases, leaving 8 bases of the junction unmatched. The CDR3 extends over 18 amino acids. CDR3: CASSLGLAGGSGYNEQFF. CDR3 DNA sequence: TGCGCCAGCAGCTTGGGGCTAGCGGGAGGGTCGGGGTACAATGAGCAGTTCTTC.

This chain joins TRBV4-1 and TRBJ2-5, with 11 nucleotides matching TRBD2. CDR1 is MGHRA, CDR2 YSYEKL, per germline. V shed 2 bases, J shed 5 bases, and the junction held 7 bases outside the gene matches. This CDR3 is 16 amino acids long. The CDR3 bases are TGCGCCAGCAGCCAATCGGGACTAGCGGAGGGTGAGACCCAGTACTTC. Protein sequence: CASSQSGLAEGETQYF.

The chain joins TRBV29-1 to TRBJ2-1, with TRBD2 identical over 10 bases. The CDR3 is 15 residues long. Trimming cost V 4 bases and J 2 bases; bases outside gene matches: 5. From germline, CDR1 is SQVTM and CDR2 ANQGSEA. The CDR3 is CSVAGTSVAYNEQFF. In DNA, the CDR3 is TGCAGCGTTGCCGGGACTAGCGTGGCCTACAATGAGCAGTTCTTC.

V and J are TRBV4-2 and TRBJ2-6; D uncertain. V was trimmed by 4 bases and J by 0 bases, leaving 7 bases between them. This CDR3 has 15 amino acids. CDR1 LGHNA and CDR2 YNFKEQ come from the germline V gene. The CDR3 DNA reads TGTGCCAGCAGCCGAGGTCGCTCTGGGGCCAACGTCCTGACTTTC. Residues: CASSRGRSGANVLTF.

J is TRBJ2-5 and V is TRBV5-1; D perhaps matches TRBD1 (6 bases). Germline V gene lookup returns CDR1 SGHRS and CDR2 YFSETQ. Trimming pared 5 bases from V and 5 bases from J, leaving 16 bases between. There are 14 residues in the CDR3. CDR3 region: CASSRPGVGETQYF. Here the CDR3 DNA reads TGCGCCAGCAGTCGCCCAGGGGTAGGGGAGACCCAGTACTTC.

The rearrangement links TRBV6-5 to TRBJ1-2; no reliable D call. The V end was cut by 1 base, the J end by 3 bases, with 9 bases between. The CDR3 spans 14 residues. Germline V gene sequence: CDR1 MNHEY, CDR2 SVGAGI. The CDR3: CASSYLGKDYGYTF. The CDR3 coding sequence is TGTGCCAGCAGTTACTTGGGGAAGGACTATGGCTACACCTTC.

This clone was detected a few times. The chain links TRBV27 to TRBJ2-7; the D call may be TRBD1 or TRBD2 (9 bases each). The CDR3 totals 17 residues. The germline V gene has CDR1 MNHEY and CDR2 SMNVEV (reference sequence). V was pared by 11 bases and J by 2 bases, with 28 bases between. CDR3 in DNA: TGTGCCCGGCGAGGACAGGGGAGAGCGGGAGGTCCCTACGAGCAGTACTTC. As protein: CARRGQGRAGGPYEQYF.

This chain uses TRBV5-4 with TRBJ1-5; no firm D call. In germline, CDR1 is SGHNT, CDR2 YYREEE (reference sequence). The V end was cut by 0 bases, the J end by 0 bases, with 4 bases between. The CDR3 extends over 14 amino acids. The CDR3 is CASSLGGSNQPQHF. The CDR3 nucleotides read TGTGCCAGCAGCTTGGGCGGTAGCAATCAGCCCCAGCATTTT. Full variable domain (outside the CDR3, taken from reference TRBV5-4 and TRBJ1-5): ETGVTQSPTHLIKTRGQQVTLRCSSQSGHNTVSWYQQALGQGPQFIFQYYREEENGRGNFPPRFSGLQFPNYSSELNVNALELDDSALYLCASSLGGSNQPQHFGDGTRLSIL.

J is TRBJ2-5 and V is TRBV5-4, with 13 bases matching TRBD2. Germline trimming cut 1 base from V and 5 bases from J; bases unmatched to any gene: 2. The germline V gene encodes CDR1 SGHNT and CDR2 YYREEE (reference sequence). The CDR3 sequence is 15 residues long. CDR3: CASSLTSGRGETQYF. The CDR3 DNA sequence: TGTGCCAGCAGCTTGACTAGCGGGAGGGGGGAGACCCAGTACTTC.

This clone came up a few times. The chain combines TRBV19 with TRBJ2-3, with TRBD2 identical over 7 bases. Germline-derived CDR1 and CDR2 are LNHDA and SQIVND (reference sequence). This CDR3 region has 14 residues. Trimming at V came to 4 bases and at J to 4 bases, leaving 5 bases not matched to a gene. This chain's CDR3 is CASSRTSVADTQYF. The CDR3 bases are TGTGCCAGTAGTAGGACTAGTGTGGCAGATACGCAGTATTTT.

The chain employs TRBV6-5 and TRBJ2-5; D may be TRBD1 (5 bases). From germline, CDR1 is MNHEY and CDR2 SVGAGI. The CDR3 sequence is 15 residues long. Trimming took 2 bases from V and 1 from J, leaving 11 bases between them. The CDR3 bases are TGTGCCAGCAGTTACAGGGGTCCCATCCAAGAGACCCAGTACTTC. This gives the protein CASSYRGPIQETQYF.

Here the CDR3 reads CASSEVPENTEAFF. The CDR3 coding sequence is TGTGCCAGCTCCGAGGTTCCGGAGAACACTGAAGCTTTCTTT. The chain is built from TRBV18 and TRBJ1-1; D not certain. Germline V lookup: CDR1 KGHSH, CDR2 LQKENI. CDR3 size: 14 residues. Trimming removed 6 bases at V and 1 base at J, with 12 bases between. Together with reference TRBV18 and TRBJ1-1, the CDR3 gives the full variable domain: NAGVMQNPRHLVRRRGQEARLRCSPMKGHSHVYWYRQLPEEGLKFMVYLQKENIIDESGMPKERFSAEFPKEGPSILRIQQVVRGDSAAYFCASSEVPENTEAFFGQGTRLTVV.

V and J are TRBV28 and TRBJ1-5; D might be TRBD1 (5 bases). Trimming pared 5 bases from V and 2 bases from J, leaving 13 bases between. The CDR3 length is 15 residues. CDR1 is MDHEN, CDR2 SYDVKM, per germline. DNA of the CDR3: TGTGCCAGCAGTCCGGACTCGGGGGGCAATCAGCCCCAGCATTTT. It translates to CASSPDSGGNQPQHF.

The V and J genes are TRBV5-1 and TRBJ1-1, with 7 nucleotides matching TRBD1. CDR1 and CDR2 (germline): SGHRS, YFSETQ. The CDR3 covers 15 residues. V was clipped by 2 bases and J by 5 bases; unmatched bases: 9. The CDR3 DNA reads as TGCGCCAGCAGCTTTAACAAGGGGGCCGCTACTGAAGCTTTCTTT. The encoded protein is CASSFNKGAATEAFF.

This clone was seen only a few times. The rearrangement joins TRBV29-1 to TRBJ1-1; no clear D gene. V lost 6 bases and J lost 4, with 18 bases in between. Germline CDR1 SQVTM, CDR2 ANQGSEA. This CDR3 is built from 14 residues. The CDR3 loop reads CSVAGGRSFTEAFF. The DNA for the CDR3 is TGCAGCGTCGCAGGAGGCCGGTCGTTCACTGAAGCTTTCTTT.

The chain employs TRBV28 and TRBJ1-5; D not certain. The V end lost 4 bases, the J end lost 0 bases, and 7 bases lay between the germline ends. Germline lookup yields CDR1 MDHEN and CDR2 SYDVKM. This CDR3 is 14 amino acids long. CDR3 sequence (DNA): TGTGCCAGCAGTTCCGTTTATAGCAATCAGCCCCAGCATTTT. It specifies CASSSVYSNQPQHF.

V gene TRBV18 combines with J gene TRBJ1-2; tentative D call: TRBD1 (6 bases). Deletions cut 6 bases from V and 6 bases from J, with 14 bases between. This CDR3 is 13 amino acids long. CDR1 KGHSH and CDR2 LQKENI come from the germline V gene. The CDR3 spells CASSPDRDNGYTF. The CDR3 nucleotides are TGTGCCAGCTCTCCGGACAGAGACAATGGCTACACCTTC.

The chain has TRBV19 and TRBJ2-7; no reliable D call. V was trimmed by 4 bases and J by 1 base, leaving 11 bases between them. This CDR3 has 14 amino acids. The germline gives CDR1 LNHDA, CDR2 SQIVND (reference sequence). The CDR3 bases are TGTGCCAGTAGTAAAATTGGTCTTTCCTACGAGCAGTACTTC. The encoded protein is CASSKIGLSYEQYF.

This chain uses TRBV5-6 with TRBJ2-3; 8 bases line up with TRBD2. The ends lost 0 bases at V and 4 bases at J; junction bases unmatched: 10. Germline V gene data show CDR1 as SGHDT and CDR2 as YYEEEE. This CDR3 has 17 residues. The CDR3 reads CASSLAGGGRRPDTQYF. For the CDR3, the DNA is TGTGCCAGCAGCTTGGCCGGGGGGGGGCGAAGACCAGATACGCAGTATTTT.

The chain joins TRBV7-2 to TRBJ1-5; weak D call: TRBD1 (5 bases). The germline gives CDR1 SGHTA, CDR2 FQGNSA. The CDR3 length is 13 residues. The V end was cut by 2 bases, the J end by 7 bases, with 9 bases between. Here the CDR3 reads CASSLRGEQPQHF. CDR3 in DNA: TGTGCCAGCAGCTTACGGGGGGAGCAGCCCCAGCATTTT. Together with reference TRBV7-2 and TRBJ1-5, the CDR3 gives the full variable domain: GAGVSQSPSNKVTEKGKDVELRCDPISGHTALYWYRQSLGQGLEFLIYFQGNSAPDKSGLPSDRFSAERTGGSVSTLTIQRTQQEDSAVYLCASSLRGEQPQHFGDGTRLSIL.

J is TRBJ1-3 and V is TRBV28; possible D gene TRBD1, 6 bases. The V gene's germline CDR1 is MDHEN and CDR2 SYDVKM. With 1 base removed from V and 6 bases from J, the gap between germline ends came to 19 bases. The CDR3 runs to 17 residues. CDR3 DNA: TGTGCCAGCAGTTTATTACTTAAGGGGGGGGGAACAAACACCATATATTTT. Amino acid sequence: CASSLLLKGGGTNTIYF.

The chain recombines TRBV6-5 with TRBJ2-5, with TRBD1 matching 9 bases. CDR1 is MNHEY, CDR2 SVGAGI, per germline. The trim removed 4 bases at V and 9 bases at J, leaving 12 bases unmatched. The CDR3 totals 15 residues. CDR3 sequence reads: CASSSPGQGIRAQYF. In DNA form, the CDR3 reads TGTGCCAGCAGTTCCCCCGGACAGGGGATAAGGGCCCAGTACTTC.